A single sample gave rise to the 29 T cell receptor beta chains below, sequenced in a study of technical replicates of blood from four donors. The assay was immunoSEQ multiplex PCR, and TCRdb's table has in-frame clones only and misses some. The sample contains 80,000 or so clones, around 94% of which appear only once. Sequenced input: T cells isolated from PBMCs. These receptors were collected from a human donor in good health.

The chain links TRBV9 to TRBJ2-7, with 12 bases lining up with TRBD1. Per the germline V gene, CDR1 is SGDLS and CDR2 is YYNGEE. V shed 3 bases and J 4 bases; nucleotides not matched to a gene: 5. This CDR3 is 15 amino acids long. CDR3 nucleotides: TGTGCCAGCAGCGCGGGGACAGGGGGCGGGTACGAGCAGTACTTC. Amino acid sequence: CASSAGTGGGYEQYF.

The chain combines TRBV6-4 with TRBJ2-4, with 7 bases aligning to TRBD2. This CDR3 has 14 amino acids. V gave up 9 bases and J gave up 3 bases; unmatched junction bases: 8. Germline CDR1 and CDR2: MRHNA and SNTAGT. The CDR3 loop reads CARGGREGKNIQYF. DNA for the CDR3: TGTGCCAGGGGCGGGAGAGAGGGCAAAAACATTCAGTACTTC.

The V gene is TRBV4-3, the J gene TRBJ2-1; possibly TRBD2 for D (5 bases). The CDR3 totals 16 residues. Per germline, CDR1 LGHNA and CDR2 YSLEER. V lost 2 bases and J 2 bases, leaving 13 bases between the germline ends. The CDR3 reads CASSQPYTGTYNEQFF. CDR3 DNA sequence: TGCGCCAGCAGCCAACCGTATACCGGGACCTACAATGAGCAGTTCTTC.

The chain carries TRBV7-8 and TRBJ2-5, with D possibly being TRBD2 (6 bases). The V and J ends lost 0 bases and 2 bases respectively, with 13 bases between them. Germline CDR1 reads SGHVS; CDR2 reads FQNEAQ. CDR3 length: 16 amino acids. The CDR3 protein is CASSLARRSGQETQYF. CDR3 DNA sequence: TGTGCCAGCAGCTTAGCCCGCCGTAGCGGACAAGAGACCCAGTACTTC. Full variable domain (rest looked up from reference TRBV7-8 and TRBJ2-5): GAGVSQSPRYKVAKRGQDVALRCDPISGHVSLFWYQQALGQGPEFLTYFQNEAQLDKSGLPSDRFFAERPEGSVSTLKIQRTQQEDSAVYLCASSLARRSGQETQYFGPGTRLLVL.

The V call is TRBV6-7, the J call TRBJ2-1; D perhaps matches TRBD2 (6 bases). TRBV6-7 is treated as an ORF (open reading frame) with a function not yet certain. V was cut by 11 bases and J by 12 bases, with 8 bases left in between. The CDR3 extends over 8 amino acids. CDR3 amino acids: CAAEGQFF. CDR3 nucleotide sequence: TGTGCCGCGGAGGGGCAGTTCTTC.

This clone appeared a single time. The chain combines TRBV4-1 with TRBJ1-1; D is unclear. The CDR3 has 14 residues. The V end lost 0 bases, the J end lost 4 bases, and 9 bases lay between the germline ends. The germline gives CDR1 MGHRA, CDR2 YSYEKL. The CDR3 sequence: CASSQDWAGTEAFF. DNA of the CDR3: TGCGCCAGCAGCCAAGATTGGGCAGGCACTGAAGCTTTCTTT.

This chain joins TRBV19 and TRBJ2-7, with D perhaps TRBD2 (6 bases). CDR3 length: 14 amino acids. V was cut by 0 bases and J by 0 bases, with 6 bases left in between. The germline CDR1 and CDR2 sequences are LNHDA and SQIVND (reference sequence). CDR3 DNA sequence: TGTGCCAGTAGTATAGAGGGAGGCTCCTACGAGCAGTACTTC. This sequence encodes CASSIEGGSYEQYF.

About this clone itself: At one end, the junction sequence differs from germline, possibly due to a read error. Other DNA sequences in the sample encode the same CDR3. This chain joins TRBV11-3 and TRBJ2-7, with TRBD1 matching 8 bases. Germline assignment: CDR1 SGHNT and CDR2 YENEEA. The CDR3 spans 14 residues. The CDR3 reads CASSFLRGQNEQYF. CDR3 nucleotides: TGCGCCAGCAGCTTTCTCAGGGGGCAGAACGAGCAGTACTTC. Complete variable domain (other parts from reference TRBV11-3 and TRBJ2-7): EAGVVQSPRYKIIEKKQPVAFWCNPISGHNTLYWYLQNLGQGPELLIRYENEEAVDDSQLPKDRFSAERLKGVDSTLKIQPAELGDSAVYLCASSFLRGQNEQYFGPGTRLTVT.

The genes are TRBV6-5 and TRBJ1-1; 7 bases are a match to TRBD1. CDR3 length: 12 residues. The V gene end was trimmed by 11 bases and the J gene end by 8 bases; junction bases not matched to a gene: 11. Germline values: CDR1 MNHEY, CDR2 SVGAGI. This CDR3 is CAASLTTGEAFF. As DNA, the CDR3 is TGTGCCGCCAGTTTGACGACAGGGGAAGCTTTCTTT.

The chain uses TRBV5-6 and TRBJ2-3; weak D call: TRBD2 (5 bases). The CDR3 covers 16 residues. The V gene's germline CDR1 is SGHDT and CDR2 YYEEEE. V was clipped by 2 bases and J by 3 bases, with 16 bases between them. The CDR3 DNA is TGTGCCAGCAGCTTTTTAGGATCGGGAAAGACAGATACGCAGTATTTT. Encoded protein: CASSFLGSGKTDTQYF. Supplemented by reference TRBV5-6 and TRBJ2-3, the full variable domain reads DAGVTQSPTHLIKTRGQQVTLRCSPKSGHDTVSWYQQALGQGPQFIFQYYEEEERQRGNFPDRFSGHQFPNYSSELNVNALLLGDSALYLCASSFLGSGKTDTQYFGPGTRLTVL.

The chain links TRBV11-3 to TRBJ2-7; D is perhaps TRBD2 (6 bases). Trimming left V 4 bases short and J 4 bases short, with 17 bases between. This CDR3 has 15 residues. Germline assignment: CDR1 SGHNT and CDR2 YENEEA. CDR3 nucleotide sequence: TGTGCCAGCAGCTACCTCCCCGGGAGAAGTTACGAGCAGTACTTC. It yields the protein CASSYLPGRSYEQYF.

The genes are TRBV28 and TRBJ2-1; 7 bases line up with TRBD2. V gave up 7 bases and J gave up 5 bases; unmatched junction bases: 8. Germline CDR1 is MDHEN and CDR2 is SYDVKM. The CDR3 extends over 14 amino acids. CDR3 region: CASITGREDNEQFF. In nucleotides, the CDR3 is TGTGCCAGCATTACGGGGAGGGAGGACAATGAGCAGTTCTTC.

This clone appeared a single time. The CDR3 loop reads CASSERDTDTQYF. In DNA, the CDR3 is TGTGCCAGCAGTGAACGAGACACAGATACGCAGTATTTT. The chain couples TRBV6-1 to TRBJ2-3, with D uncertain. Germline V gene sequence: CDR1 MNHNS, CDR2 SASEGT. CDR3 length: 13 residues. The V gene lost 2 bases and the J gene lost 2 bases, with 5 bases spanning the gap.

The chain links TRBV4-3 to TRBJ1-4; D is possibly TRBD1 (6 bases). Germline-derived CDR1 and CDR2 are LGHNA and YSLEER. The CDR3 is 14 amino acids. V was clipped by 3 bases and J by 2 bases, with 7 bases between them. The CDR3 nucleotides are TGCGCCAGCAGCCAGGGGGCGACTAATGAAAAACTGTTTTTT. Its protein product is CASSQGATNEKLFF.

The CDR3 DNA sequence: TGTGCCAGCAGCTTGGTACGCGGGGAGACCCAGTACTTC. Translated: CASSLVRGETQYF. The rearrangement joins TRBV5-6 to TRBJ2-5; possibly TRBD2 for D (5 bases). The CDR3 is made up of 13 amino acids. Trimming removed 0 bases at V and 5 bases at J, with 8 bases between. The germline CDR1 and CDR2 sequences are SGHDT and YYEEEE.

The chain combines TRBV7-3 with TRBJ1-2; TRBD1 matches at 7 bases. The CDR3 loop spans 15 amino acids. Germline-derived CDR1 and CDR2 are SGHTA and FQGTGA. With 0 bases clipped from V and 6 bases from J, the junction kept 7 bases outside the gene matches. CDR3: CASSLTIGGENGYTF. The CDR3 DNA follows: TGTGCCAGCAGCTTAACAATAGGGGGCGAAAATGGCTACACCTTC. Using reference TRBV7-3 and TRBJ1-2 for the parts outside the CDR3, the full variable domain is GAGVSQTPSNKVTEKGKYVELRCDPISGHTALYWYRQSLGQGPEFLIYFQGTGAADDSGLPNDRFFAVRPEGSVSTLKIQRTERGDSAVYLCASSLTIGGENGYTFGSGTRLTVV.

The V gene is TRBV28, the J gene TRBJ1-1, with no clear D. V was pared by 5 bases and J by 3 bases, with 16 bases between. Per germline, CDR1 MDHEN and CDR2 SYDVKM. This CDR3 comprises 15 residues. DNA of the CDR3: TGTGCCAGCAGTCCCTTAGAGGGTGCTGACACTGAAGCTTTCTTT. This gives the protein CASSPLEGADTEAFF.

The chain couples TRBV7-3 to TRBJ2-1; 10 bases are a match to TRBD2. The CDR3 has 17 residues. Trimming at V came to 5 bases and at J to 3 bases, leaving 10 bases not matched to a gene. Germline V gene data show CDR1 as SGHTA and CDR2 as FQGTGA. CDR3 amino acids: CASSPRALAGVYNEQFF. In DNA, the CDR3 is TGTGCCAGCAGCCCCCGAGCGCTAGCGGGGGTCTACAATGAGCAGTTCTTC.

The chain links TRBV5-4 to TRBJ1-2, with 7 bases fitting TRBD1. CDR3 length equals 15 residues. V was pared by 1 base and J by 3 bases, with 6 bases of the junction left unmatched. Germline V gene lookup returns CDR1 SGHNT and CDR2 YYREEE (reference sequence). In DNA, the CDR3 is TGTGCCAGCAGCTTGAGACAGGGAGGCGACTATGGCTACACCTTC. Translation gives CASSLRQGGDYGYTF.

The CDR3 loop is CASSYSIGGGETQYF. Written as DNA, the CDR3 is TGTGCCAGCAGTTACTCGATTGGGGGCGGCGAGACCCAGTACTTC. J is TRBJ2-5 and V is TRBV6-5; the D gene is possibly TRBD1 (6 bases). The CDR3 has 15 amino acids. CDR1 is MNHEY, CDR2 SVGAGI, per germline. V was pared by 0 bases and J by 5 bases, with 13 bases between.

CDR3 coding DNA: TGCGCCAGCAGCCCGACTAGCGGGAGTCCGAATGAGCAGTTCTTC. Its protein product is CASSPTSGSPNEQFF. The V call is TRBV5-1, the J call TRBJ2-1; 12 nucleotides match TRBD2. V was clipped by 4 bases and J by 7 bases; unmatched bases: 6. The CDR3 consists of 15 residues. Germline V gives CDR1 SGHRS, CDR2 YFSETQ.

This sequence joins TRBV7-6 and TRBJ2-2; 8 bases fit TRBD2. The CDR3 is made up of 15 amino acids. V trimming: 5 bases; J trimming: 3 bases; junction bases outside the gene matches: 5. Germline CDR1 and CDR2: SGHVS and FNYEAQ. The CDR3 loop reads CASSPSGGYTGELFF. Here the CDR3 DNA reads TGTGCCAGCAGCCCATCGGGGGGGTACACCGGGGAGCTGTTTTTT.

The chain uses TRBV7-2 and TRBJ2-7, with D possibly matching TRBD2 (6 bases). This CDR3 is built from 16 residues. Per the germline V gene, CDR1 is SGHTA and CDR2 is FQGNSA. V lost 1 base, J lost 3 bases, and 16 bases lay in between. The CDR3 loop reads CASSLGSVSEGYEQYF. The CDR3 nucleotides read TGTGCCAGCAGCTTAGGCAGCGTATCGGAGGGCTACGAGCAGTACTTC.

This clone came up once. The V and J genes are TRBV5-1 and TRBJ2-5; 7 positions match TRBD1. After removal of 7 bases from V and 4 bases from J, the junction contained 13 bases not matched to a gene. This CDR3 comprises 15 residues. Germline V CDR1 and CDR2: SGHRS, YFSETQ. The CDR3 region is CASSPGGQLGETQYF. For the CDR3, the DNA is TGCGCCAGCTCCCCTGGGGGACAGCTGGGAGAGACCCAGTACTTC.

The sample holds one count of this clone. The chain recombines TRBV9 with TRBJ2-2; 7 bases line up with TRBD2. From germline, CDR1 is SGDLS and CDR2 YYNGEE. With 0 bases clipped from V and 8 bases from J, the junction kept 10 bases outside the gene matches. This CDR3 comprises 16 residues. The CDR3 DNA reads TGTGCCAGCAGCGTAGGGTTTGCGGGAGCCGGGGGGGAGCTGTTTTTT. Translating gives CASSVGFAGAGGELFF.

This sequence joins TRBV7-2 and TRBJ2-2; no reliable D call. This CDR3 comprises 14 residues. Trimming removed 1 base at V and 4 bases at J, with 7 bases between. From germline, CDR1 is SGHTA and CDR2 FQGNSA. DNA for the CDR3: TGTGCCAGCAGCTTAGTCTGGCCCACCGGGGAGCTGTTTTTT. Protein product: CASSLVWPTGELFF.

The chain is built from TRBV5-1 and TRBJ2-7; D possibly corresponds to TRBD1 (7 bases). The V end lost 2 bases, the J end lost 2 bases, and 14 bases lay between the germline ends. Germline CDR1 reads SGHRS; CDR2 reads YFSETQ. This CDR3 spans 15 amino acids. The CDR3 protein is CASSLGGTATYEQYF. Written as DNA, the CDR3 is TGCGCCAGCAGCTTAGGGGGGACAGCCACCTACGAGCAGTACTTC.

This clone showed up just a few times. Here the CDR3 reads CASSRPGQGHEKLFF. In DNA, the CDR3 is TGCGCCAGCAGCCGCCCGGGACAGGGGCATGAAAAACTGTTTTTT. The genes are TRBV5-1 and TRBJ1-4; 10 bases map to TRBD1. Per the germline V gene, CDR1 is SGHRS and CDR2 is YFSETQ. This CDR3 has 15 amino acids. Trimming cost V 4 bases and J 6 bases; bases outside gene matches: 6. Complete variable domain (other parts from reference TRBV5-1 and TRBJ1-4): KAGVTQTPRYLIKTRGQQVTLSCSPISGHRSVSWYQQTPGQGLQFLFEYFSETQRNKGNFPGRFSGRQFSNSRSEMNVSTLELGDSALYLCASSRPGQGHEKLFFGSGTQLSVL.

The chain is built from TRBV27 and TRBJ1-1, with D maybe TRBD1 (6 bases). Germline CDR1 MNHEY, CDR2 SMNVEV (reference sequence). This CDR3 spans 15 amino acids. Trimming cost V 0 bases and J 1 base, with 9 bases left between them. In DNA form, the CDR3 reads TGTGCCAGCAGTTTATCGGTGACAGGGAACACTGAAGCTTTCTTT. Translating it yields CASSLSVTGNTEAFF.